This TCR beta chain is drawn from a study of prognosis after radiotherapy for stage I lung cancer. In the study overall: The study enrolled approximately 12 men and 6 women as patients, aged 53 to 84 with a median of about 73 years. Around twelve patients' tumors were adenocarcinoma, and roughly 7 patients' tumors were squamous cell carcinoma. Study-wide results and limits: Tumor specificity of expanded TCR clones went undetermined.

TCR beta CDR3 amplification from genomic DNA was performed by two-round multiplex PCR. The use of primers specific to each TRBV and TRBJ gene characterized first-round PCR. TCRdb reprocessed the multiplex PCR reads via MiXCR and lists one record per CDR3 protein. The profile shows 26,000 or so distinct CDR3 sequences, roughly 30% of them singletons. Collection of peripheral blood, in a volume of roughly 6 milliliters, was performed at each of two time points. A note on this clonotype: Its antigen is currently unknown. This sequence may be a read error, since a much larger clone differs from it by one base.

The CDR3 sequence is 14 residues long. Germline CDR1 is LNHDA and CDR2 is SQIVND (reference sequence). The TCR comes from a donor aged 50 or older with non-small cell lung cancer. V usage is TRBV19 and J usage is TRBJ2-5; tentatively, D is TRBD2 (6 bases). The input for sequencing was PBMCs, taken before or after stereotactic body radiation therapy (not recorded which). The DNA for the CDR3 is TGTGCCGGTAGTACCTCCCTAAGCGGGGAGACCCAGTACTTC. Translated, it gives CAGSTSLSGETQYF.